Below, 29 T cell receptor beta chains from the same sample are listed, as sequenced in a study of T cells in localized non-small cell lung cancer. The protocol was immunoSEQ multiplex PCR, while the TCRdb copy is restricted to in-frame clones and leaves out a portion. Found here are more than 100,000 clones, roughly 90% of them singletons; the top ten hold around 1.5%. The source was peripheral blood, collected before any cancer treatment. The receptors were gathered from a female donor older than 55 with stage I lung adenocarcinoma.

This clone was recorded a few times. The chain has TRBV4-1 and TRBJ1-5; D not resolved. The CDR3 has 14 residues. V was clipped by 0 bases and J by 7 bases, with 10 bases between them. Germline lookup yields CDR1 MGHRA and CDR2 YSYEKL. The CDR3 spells CASSQEAVKQPQHF. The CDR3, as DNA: TGCGCCAGCAGCCAAGAAGCAGTTAAGCAGCCCCAGCATTTT.

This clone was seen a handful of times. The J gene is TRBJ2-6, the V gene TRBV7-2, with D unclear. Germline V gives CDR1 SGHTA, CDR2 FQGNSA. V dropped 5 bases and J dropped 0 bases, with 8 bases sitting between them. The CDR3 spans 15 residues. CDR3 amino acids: CASSATPSGANVLTF. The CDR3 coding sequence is TGTGCCAGCAGCGCAACTCCCTCTGGGGCCAACGTCCTGACTTTC.

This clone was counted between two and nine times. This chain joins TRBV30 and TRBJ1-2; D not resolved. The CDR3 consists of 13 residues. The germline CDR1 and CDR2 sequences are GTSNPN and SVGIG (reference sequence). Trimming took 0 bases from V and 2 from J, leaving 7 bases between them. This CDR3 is CAWSVGRNYGYTF. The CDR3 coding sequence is TGTGCCTGGAGTGTCGGACGGAACTATGGCTACACCTTC. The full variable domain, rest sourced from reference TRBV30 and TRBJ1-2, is SQTIHQWPATLVQPVGSPLSLECTVEGTSNPNLYWYRQAAGRGLQLLFYSVGIGQISSEVPQNLSASRPQDRQFILSSKKLLLSDSGFYLCAWSVGRNYGYTFGSGTRLTVV.

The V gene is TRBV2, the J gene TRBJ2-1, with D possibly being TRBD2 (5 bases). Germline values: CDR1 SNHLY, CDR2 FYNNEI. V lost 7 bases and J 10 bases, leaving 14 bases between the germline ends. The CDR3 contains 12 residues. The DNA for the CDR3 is TGTGCCAGCACCGAGGAGCGGAGGGAGCAGTTCTTC. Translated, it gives CASTEERREQFF.

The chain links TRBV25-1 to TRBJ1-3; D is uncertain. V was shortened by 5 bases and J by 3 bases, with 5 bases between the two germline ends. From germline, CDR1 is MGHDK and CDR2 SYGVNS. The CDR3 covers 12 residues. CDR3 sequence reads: CASSPIGNTIYF. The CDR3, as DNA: TGTGCCAGCAGTCCCATTGGAAACACCATATATTTT.

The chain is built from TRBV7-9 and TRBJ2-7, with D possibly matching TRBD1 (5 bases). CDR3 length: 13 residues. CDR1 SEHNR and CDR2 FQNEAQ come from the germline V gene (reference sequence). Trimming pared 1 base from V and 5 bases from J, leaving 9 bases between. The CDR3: CASSLVRENEQYF. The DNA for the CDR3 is TGTGCCAGCAGCTTAGTCAGGGAAAACGAGCAGTACTTC.

The CDR3 DNA follows: TGTGCCAGCAGCTCCCCCGGGACAGGGGAAACTGAAGCTTTCTTT. Its protein is CASSSPGTGETEAFF. The rearrangement uses TRBV5-6 and TRBJ1-1, with 10 bases aligning to TRBD1. The CDR3 has 15 residues. The junction had 7 bases not matched to a gene; V was cut back by 3 bases and J by 5 bases. The germline V gene encodes CDR1 SGHDT and CDR2 YYEEEE.

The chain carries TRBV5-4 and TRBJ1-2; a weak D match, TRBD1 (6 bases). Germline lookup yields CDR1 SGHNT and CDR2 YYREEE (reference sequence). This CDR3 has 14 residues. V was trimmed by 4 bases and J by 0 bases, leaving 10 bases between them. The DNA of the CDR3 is TGTGCCAGCAGCCCGGACAGTACTAACTATGGCTACACCTTC. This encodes CASSPDSTNYGYTF.

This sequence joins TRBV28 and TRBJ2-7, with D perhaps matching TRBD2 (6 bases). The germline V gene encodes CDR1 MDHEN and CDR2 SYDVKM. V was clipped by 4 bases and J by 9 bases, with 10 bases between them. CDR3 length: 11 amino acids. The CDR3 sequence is CASSSVGGQYF. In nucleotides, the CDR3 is TGTGCCAGCAGTTCCGTGGGGGGGCAGTACTTC.

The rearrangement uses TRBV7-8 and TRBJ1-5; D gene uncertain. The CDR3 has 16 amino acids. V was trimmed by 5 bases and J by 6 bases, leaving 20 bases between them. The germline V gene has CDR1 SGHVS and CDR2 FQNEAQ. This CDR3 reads CASSRFDSSTGQPQHF. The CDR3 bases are TGTGCCAGCAGCCGTTTCGACTCCTCCACGGGTCAGCCCCAGCATTTT.

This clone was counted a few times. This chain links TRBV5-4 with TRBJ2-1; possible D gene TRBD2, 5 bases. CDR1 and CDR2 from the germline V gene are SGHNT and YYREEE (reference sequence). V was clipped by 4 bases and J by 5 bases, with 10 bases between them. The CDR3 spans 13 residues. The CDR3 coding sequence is TGTGCCAGCAGCCCGGACGGGAACAATGAGCAGTTCTTC. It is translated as CASSPDGNNEQFF. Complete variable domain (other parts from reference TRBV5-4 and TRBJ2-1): ETGVTQSPTHLIKTRGQQVTLRCSSQSGHNTVSWYQQALGQGPQFIFQYYREEENGRGNFPPRFSGLQFPNYSSELNVNALELDDSALYLCASSPDGNNEQFFGPGTRLTVL.

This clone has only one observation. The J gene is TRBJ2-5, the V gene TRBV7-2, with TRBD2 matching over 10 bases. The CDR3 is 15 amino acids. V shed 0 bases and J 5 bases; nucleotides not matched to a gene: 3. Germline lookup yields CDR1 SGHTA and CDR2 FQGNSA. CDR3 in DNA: TGTGCCAGCAGCTTAGCTGGGACTAGCGCTGAGACCCAGTACTTC. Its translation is CASSLAGTSAETQYF.

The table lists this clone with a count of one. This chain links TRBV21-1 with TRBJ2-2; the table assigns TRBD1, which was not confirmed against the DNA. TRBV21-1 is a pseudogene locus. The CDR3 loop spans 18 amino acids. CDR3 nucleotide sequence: TGTGCCAGCAACAACAACCCCACGGGACAGGGGAACACCGGGGAGCTGTTTTTT. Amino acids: CASNNNPTGQGNTGELFF.

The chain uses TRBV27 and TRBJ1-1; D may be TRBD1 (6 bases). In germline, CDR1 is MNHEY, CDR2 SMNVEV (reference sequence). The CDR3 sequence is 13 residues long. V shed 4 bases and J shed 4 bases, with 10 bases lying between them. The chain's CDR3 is CASSSRRGTEAFF. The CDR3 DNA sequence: TGTGCCAGCAGTTCCCGCAGGGGCACTGAAGCTTTCTTT.

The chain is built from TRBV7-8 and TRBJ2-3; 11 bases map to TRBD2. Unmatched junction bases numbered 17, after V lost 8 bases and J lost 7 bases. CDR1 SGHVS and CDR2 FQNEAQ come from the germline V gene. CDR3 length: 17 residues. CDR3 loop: CASRRGFTSGSRNTQYF. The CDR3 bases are TGTGCCAGCCGGAGAGGGTTCACTAGCGGGAGTCGAAATACGCAGTATTTT.

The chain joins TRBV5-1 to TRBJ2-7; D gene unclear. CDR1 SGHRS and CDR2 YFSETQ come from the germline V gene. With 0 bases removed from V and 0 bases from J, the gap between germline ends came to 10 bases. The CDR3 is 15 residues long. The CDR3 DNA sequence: TGCGCCAGCAGCTTGGTGGTAGCTGGCTCCTACGAGCAGTACTTC. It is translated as CASSLVVAGSYEQYF.

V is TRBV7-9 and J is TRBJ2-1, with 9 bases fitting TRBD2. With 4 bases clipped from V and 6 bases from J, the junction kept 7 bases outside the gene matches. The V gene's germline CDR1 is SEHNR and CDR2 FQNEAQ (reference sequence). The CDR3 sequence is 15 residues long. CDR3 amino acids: CASSSRELAGNEQFF. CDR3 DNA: TGTGCCAGCAGCTCACGGGAACTAGCGGGCAATGAGCAGTTCTTC.

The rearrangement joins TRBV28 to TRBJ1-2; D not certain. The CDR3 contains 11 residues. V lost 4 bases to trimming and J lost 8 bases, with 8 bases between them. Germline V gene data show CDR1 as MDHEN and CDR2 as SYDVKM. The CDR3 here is CASSSPGGYTF. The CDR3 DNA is TGTGCCAGCAGTTCCCCCGGGGGCTACACCTTC.

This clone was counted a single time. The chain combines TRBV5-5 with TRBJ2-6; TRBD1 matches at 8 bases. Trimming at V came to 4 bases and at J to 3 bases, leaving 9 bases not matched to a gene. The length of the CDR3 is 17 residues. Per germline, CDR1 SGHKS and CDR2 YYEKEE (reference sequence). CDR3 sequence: CASSPTTGAGGANVLTF. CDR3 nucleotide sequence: TGTGCCAGCAGCCCCACGACAGGGGCAGGTGGGGCCAACGTCCTGACTTTC.

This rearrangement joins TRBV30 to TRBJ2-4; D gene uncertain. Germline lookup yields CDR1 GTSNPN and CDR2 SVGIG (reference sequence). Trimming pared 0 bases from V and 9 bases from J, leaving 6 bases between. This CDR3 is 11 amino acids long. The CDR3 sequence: CAWSVSGIQYF. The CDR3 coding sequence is TGTGCCTGGAGTGTCTCGGGCATTCAGTACTTC.

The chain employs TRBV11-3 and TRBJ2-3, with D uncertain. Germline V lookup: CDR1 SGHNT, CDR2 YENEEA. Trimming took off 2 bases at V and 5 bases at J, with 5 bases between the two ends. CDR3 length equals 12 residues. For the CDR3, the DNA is TGTGCCAGCAGCTTATTTGAAGATACGCAGTATTTT. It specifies CASSLFEDTQYF.

The CDR3, as DNA: TGCAGCGCTGGTAGAGGGCAGAATGAAAAACTGTTTTTT. Amino acids: CSAGRGQNEKLFF. The genes are TRBV29-1 and TRBJ1-4; no firm D call. The CDR3 extends over 13 amino acids. CDR1 and CDR2 (germline): SQVTM, ANQGSEA. Trimming pared 7 bases from V and 5 bases from J, leaving 14 bases between.

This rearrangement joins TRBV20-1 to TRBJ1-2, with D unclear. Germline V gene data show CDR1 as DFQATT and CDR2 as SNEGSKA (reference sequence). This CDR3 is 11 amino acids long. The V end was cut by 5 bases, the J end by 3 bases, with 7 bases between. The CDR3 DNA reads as TGCAGTGCTGGCCCCGACTATGGCTACACCTTC. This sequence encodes CSAGPDYGYTF.

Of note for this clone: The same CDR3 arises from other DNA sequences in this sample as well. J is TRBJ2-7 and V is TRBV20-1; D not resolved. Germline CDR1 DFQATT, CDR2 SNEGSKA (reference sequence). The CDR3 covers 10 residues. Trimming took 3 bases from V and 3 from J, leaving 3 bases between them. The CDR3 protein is CSARDYEQYF. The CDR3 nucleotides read TGCAGTGCTAGGGACTACGAGCAGTACTTC.

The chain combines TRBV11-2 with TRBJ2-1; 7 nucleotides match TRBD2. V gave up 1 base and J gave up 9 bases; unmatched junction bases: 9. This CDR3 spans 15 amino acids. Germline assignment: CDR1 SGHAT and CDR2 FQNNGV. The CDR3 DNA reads TGTGCCAGCAGCTTAGGGGGGGGAGCGGGAAGTGAGCAGTTCTTC. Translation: CASSLGGGAGSEQFF.

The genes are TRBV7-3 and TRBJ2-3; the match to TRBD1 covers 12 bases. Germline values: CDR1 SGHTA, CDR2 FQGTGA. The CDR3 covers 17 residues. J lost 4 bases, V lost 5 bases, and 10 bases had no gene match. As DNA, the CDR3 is TGTGCCAGCAGCCACGGGACAGGGGGCTCGGCGGCAGATACGCAGTATTTT. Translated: CASSHGTGGSAADTQYF.

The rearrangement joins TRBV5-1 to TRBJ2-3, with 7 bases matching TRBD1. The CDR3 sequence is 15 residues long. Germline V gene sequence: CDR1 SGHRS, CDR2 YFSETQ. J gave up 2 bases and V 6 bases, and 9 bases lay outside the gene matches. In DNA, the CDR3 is TGCGCCAGCACTCTGGGACAGCCCAACACAGATACGCAGTATTTT. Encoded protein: CASTLGQPNTDTQYF.

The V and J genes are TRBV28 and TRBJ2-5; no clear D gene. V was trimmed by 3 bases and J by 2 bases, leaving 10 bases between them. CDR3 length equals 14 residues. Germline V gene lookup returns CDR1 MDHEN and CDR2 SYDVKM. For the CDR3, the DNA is TGTGCCAGCAGTTTCGGGCAGAATCAAGAGACCCAGTACTTC. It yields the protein CASSFGQNQETQYF. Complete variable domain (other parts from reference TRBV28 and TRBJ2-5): DVKVTQSSRYLVKRTGEKVFLECVQDMDHENMFWYRQDPGLGLRLIYFSYDVKMKEKGDIPEGYSVSREKKERFSLILESASTNQTSMYLCASSFGQNQETQYFGPGTRLLVL.

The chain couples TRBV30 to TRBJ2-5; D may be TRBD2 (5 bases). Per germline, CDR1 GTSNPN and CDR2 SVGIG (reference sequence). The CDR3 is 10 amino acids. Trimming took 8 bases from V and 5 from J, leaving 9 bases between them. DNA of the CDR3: TGTGCCGAGGGAGCGGAGACCCAGTACTTC. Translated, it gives CAEGAETQYF.